This T cell receptor (beta chain) derives from a study of memory CD8 T cells in hepatitis C reinfection. There are 16 residues in the CDR3. The V and J ends lost 0 bases and 0 bases respectively, with 12 bases between them. Germline CDR1 is MGHRA and CDR2 is YSYEKL. The time point here: peak reinfection, 3 to 8 weeks after reinfection detection. TCR sequencing was done directly ex vivo on sorted cells, without expansion in vitro. Method: immunoSEQ multiplex PCR; TCRdb's copy keeps in-frame clones and lacks some. Among 35,000 to 50,000 clones listed, approximately 87% were seen once. This sequence originates from a man aged 18-30 years with hepatitis C virus infection. Sequencing was carried out using naive CD8+ T cells sorted from blood. The chain recombines TRBV4-1 with TRBJ2-7, with a weak D call TRBD1 (5 bases). DNA of the CDR3: TGCGCCAGCAGCCAAGAAGGGCAGGGCCTCTCCTACGAGCAGTACTTC. This codes for CASSQEGQGLSYEQYF.